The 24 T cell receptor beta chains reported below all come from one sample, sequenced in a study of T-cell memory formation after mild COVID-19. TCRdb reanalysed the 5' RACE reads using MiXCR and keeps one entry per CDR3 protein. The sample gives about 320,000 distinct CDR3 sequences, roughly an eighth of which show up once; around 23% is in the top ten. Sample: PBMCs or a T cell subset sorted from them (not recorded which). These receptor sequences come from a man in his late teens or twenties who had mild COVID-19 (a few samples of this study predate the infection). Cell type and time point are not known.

CDR3 nucleotide sequence: TGTGCCAGCAGCGATTCGGGCTCCTATAATTCACCCCTCCACTTT. Protein sequence: CASSDSGSYNSPLHF. The rearrangement links TRBV7-6 to TRBJ1-6, with D uncertain. CDR1 and CDR2 (germline): SGHVS, FNYEAQ. Trimming left V 5 bases short and J 0 bases short, with 8 bases between. The CDR3 has 15 residues.

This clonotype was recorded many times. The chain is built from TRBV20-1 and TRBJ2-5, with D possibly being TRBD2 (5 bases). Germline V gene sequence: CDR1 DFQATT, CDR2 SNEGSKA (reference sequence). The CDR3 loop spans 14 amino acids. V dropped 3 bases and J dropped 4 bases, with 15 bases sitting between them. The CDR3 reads CSASNLRGIETQYF. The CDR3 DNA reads TGCAGTGCTAGTAATCTCCGGGGTATAGAGACCCAGTACTTC.

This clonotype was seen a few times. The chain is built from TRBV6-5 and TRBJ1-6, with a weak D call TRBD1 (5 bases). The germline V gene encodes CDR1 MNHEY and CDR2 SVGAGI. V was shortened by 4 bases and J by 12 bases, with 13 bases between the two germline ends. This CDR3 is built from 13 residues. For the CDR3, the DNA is TGTGCCAGCAGTTCTCCGCCAGGGCAACCCCTCCACTTT. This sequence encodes CASSSPPGQPLHF.

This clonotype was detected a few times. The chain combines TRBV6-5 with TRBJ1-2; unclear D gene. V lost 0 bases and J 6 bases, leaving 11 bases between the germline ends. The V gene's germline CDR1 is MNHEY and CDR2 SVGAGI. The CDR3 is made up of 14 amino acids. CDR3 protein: CASSYSGKRNGYTF. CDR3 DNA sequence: TGTGCCAGCAGTTACTCCGGGAAAAGAAATGGCTACACCTTC.

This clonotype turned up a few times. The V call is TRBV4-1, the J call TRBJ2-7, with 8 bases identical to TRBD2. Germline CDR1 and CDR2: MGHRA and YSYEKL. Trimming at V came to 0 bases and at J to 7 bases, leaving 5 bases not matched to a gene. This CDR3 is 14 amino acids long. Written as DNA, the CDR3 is TGCGCCAGCAGCCAAGATAGGACTAGCAAGGAGCAGTACTTC. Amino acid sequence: CASSQDRTSKEQYF.

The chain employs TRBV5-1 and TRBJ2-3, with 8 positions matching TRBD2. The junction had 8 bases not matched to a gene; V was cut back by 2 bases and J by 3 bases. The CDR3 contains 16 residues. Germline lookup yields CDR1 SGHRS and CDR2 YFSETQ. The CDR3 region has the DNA TGCGCCAGCAGCTTCTATTCCAGCGGGGGAACAGATACGCAGTATTTT. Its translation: CASSFYSSGGTDTQYF.

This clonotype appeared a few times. In DNA, the CDR3 is TGCGCCAGCAGCCAACTGAGCAATCAGCCCCAGCATTTT. Its protein is CASSQLSNQPQHF. This sequence joins TRBV4-1 and TRBJ1-5; D uncertain. Germline V CDR1 and CDR2: MGHRA, YSYEKL. The V end was cut by 2 bases, the J end by 1 base, with 3 bases between. The CDR3 is 13 residues long.

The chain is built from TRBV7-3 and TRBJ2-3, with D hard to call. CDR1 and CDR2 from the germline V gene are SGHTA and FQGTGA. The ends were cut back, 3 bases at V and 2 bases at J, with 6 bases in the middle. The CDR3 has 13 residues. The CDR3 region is CASSFSNTDTQYF. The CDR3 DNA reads TGTGCCAGCAGCTTTTCCAACACAGATACGCAGTATTTT.

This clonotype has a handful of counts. The chain's CDR3 is CASSFSRGADTQYF. The CDR3 coding sequence is TGTGCCAGCAGCTTTTCCAGGGGTGCCGATACGCAGTATTTT. This sequence joins TRBV11-2 and TRBJ2-3; D is perhaps TRBD1 (6 bases). Germline loops: CDR1 SGHAT, CDR2 FQNNGV. This CDR3 has 14 residues. V shed 3 bases and J shed 6 bases, with 13 bases lying between them.

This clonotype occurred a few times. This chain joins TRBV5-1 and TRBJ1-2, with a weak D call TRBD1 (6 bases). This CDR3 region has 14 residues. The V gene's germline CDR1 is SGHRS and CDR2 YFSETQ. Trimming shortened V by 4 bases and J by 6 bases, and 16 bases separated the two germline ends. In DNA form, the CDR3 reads TGCGCCAGCAGCCAAAGAGGACAGACAGATGGCTACACCTTC. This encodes CASSQRGQTDGYTF.

CDR3 bases: TGCAGCGTTGAAGATGAAGCAGGGTCGGAGCAGTACTTC. Its translation is CSVEDEAGSEQYF. V is TRBV29-1 and J is TRBJ2-7; D might be TRBD1 (5 bases). Germline-derived CDR1 and CDR2 are SQVTM and ANQGSEA. The CDR3 extends over 13 amino acids. Trimming took off 0 bases at V and 7 bases at J, with 13 bases between the two ends.

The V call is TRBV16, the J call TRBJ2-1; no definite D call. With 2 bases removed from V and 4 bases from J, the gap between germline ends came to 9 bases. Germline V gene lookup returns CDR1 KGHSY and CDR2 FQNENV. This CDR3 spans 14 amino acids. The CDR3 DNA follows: TGTGCCAGCAGCCAAGACGGTCAGTACAATGAGCAGTTCTTC. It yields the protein CASSQDGQYNEQFF. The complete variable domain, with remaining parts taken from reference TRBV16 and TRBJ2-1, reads GEEVAQTPKHLVRGEGQKAKLYCAPIKGHSYVFWYQQVLKNEFKFLISFQNENVFDETGMPKERFSAKCLPNSPCSLEIQATKLEDSAVYFCASSQDGQYNEQFFGPGTRLTVL.

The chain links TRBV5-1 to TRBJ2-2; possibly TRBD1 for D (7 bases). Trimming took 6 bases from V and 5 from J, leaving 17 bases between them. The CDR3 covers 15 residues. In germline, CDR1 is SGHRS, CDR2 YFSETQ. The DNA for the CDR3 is TGCGCCAGCACCCCGCAGGGGGGTTGGACCGGGGAGCTGTTTTTT. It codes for CASTPQGGWTGELFF.

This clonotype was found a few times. CDR3 in amino acids: CASSLALGALDEAFF. The DNA for the CDR3 is TGCGCCAGCAGCTTGGCCCTGGGGGCTTTGGATGAAGCTTTCTTT. The chain joins TRBV5-1 to TRBJ1-1; D may be TRBD1 (6 bases). This CDR3 has 15 residues. Trimming pared 0 bases from V and 7 bases from J, leaving 16 bases between. Germline V CDR1 and CDR2: SGHRS, YFSETQ.

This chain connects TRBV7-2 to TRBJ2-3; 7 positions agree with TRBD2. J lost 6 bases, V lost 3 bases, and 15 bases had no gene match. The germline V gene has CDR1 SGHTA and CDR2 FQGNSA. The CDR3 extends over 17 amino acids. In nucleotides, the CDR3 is TGTGCCAGCAGCTTCTTTTCGTTCCGGGGGGTCCGGGATACGCAGTATTTT. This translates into CASSFFSFRGVRDTQYF.

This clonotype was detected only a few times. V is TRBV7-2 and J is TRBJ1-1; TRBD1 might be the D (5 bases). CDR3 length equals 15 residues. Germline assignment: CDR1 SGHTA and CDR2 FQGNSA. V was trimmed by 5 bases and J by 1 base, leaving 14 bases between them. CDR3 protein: CASSAQRGGNTEAFF. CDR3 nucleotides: TGTGCCAGCAGCGCCCAGCGTGGGGGGAACACTGAAGCTTTCTTT.

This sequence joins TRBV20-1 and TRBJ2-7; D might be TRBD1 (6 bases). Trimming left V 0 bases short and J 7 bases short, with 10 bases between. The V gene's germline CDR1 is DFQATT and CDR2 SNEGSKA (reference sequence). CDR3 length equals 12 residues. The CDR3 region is CSARDQGTEQYF. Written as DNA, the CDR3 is TGCAGTGCTAGAGATCAGGGGACGGAGCAGTACTTC.

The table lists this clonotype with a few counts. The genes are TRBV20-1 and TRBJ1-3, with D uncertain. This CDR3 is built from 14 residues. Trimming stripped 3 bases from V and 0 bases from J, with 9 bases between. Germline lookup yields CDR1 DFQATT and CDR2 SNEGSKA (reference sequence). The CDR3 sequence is CSASRFSSGNTIYF. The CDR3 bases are TGCAGTGCTAGTAGGTTTTCCTCTGGAAACACCATATATTTT.

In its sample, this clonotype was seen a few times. CDR3: CASSLALGQIKETQYF. The CDR3 coding sequence is TGTGCCAGCAGCTTAGCCCTGGGACAGATTAAAGAGACCCAGTACTTC. The chain is built from TRBV7-9 and TRBJ2-5, with 7 bases that match TRBD1. The CDR3 loop spans 16 amino acids. Looked up from germline, CDR1 is SEHNR and CDR2 is FQNEAQ (reference sequence). The ends lost 0 bases at V and 3 bases at J; junction bases unmatched: 7.

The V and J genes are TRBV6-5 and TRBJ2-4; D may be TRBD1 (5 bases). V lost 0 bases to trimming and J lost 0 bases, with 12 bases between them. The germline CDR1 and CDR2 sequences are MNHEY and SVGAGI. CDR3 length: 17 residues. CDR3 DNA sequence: TGTGCCAGCAGTTACTCCCCCGACAGCCTAGCCAAAAACATTCAGTACTTC. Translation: CASSYSPDSLAKNIQYF.

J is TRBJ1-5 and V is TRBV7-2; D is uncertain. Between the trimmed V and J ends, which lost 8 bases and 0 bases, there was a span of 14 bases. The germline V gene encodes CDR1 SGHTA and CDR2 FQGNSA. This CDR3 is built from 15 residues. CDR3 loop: CASSPVRGSNQPQHF. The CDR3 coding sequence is TGTGCCAGCTCGCCCGTCAGAGGTAGCAATCAGCCCCAGCATTTT. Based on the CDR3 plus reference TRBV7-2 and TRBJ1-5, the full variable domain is GAGVSQSPSNKVTEKGKDVELRCDPISGHTALYWYRQSLGQGLEFLIYFQGNSAPDKSGLPSDRFSAERTGGSVSTLTIQRTQQEDSAVYLCASSPVRGSNQPQHFGDGTRLSIL.

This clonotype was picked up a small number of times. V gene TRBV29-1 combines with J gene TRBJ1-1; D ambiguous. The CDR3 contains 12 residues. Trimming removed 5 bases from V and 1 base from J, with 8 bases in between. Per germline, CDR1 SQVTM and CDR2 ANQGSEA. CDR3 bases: TGCAGCGTTAGTCGGGAGAACACTGAAGCTTTCTTT. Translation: CSVSRENTEAFF.

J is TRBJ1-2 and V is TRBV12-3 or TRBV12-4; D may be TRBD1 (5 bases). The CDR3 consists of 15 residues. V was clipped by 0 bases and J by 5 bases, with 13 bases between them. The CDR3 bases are TGTGCCAGCAGTTTAGCCATTTCCGGGACTTATGGCTACACCTTC. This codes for CASSLAISGTYGYTF.

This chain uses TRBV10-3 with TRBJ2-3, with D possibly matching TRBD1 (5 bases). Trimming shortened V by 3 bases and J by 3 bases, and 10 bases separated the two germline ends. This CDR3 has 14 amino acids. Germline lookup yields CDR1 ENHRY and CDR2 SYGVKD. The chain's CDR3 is CAISDQGQTDTQYF. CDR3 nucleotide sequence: TGTGCCATCAGTGATCAGGGTCAAACAGATACGCAGTATTTT.